This T cell receptor (beta chain) was identified in a study of identical twins. Points from the study as a whole: Fewer insertions marked abundant cord blood beta clonotypes; young adult naive trended weakly, memory not at all.

This clonotype was counted a few times. The target antigen is unknown. TCRdb independently ran MiXCR on the 5' RACE reads; one entry per CDR3 protein. This table has under 500,000 distinct CDR3 sequences, 14% appearing once. The CDR3 length is 15 residues. V was shortened by 3 bases and J by 7 bases, with 17 bases between the two germline ends. The V gene's germline CDR1 is SGHRS and CDR2 YFSETQ. These data are also associated with another study on yellow fever vaccine responses in identical twins. That work contributes: Twins reportedly appeared to share part of their vaccine T cell response while keeping part individual.

The specimen sequenced was CD4+ T cells sorted from blood. The gene calls are TRBV5-1 and TRBJ2-1; D could derive from TRBD1 or TRBD2 (6 bases each). The receptor's source is a woman in her late teens or twenties in good health. In nucleotides, the CDR3 is TGCGCCAGCAGCTCACTGGGGGGCCCTGTGAATGAGCAGTTCTTC. The encoded protein is CASSSLGGPVNEQFF. The full variable domain, completed using reference TRBV5-1 and TRBJ2-1, is KAGVTQTPRYLIKTRGQQVTLSCSPISGHRSVSWYQQTPGQGLQFLFEYFSETQRNKGNFPGRFSGRQFSNSRSEMNVSTLELGDSALYLCASSSLGGPVNEQFFGPGTRLTVL.